Given below is one T cell receptor beta chain in context. Antigen: not known. These data belong to a study of OX40 agonist ivuxolimab in advanced cancers. TCRdb keeps only in-frame clones here, not all; method: immunoSEQ multiplex PCR. Of tens of thousands of clones listed, 70% to 90% are singletons. Findings of the study overall: With doses of 0.1 to 3.0 mg/kg, CD4+ and CD8+ blood T cells had undergone clonal expansion by week 6. Low normalized T-cell clonal expansion also characterized some of the nonresponders.

The CDR3 length is 15 residues. Germline V CDR1 and CDR2: MNHEY, SMNVEV (reference sequence). Trimming shortened V by 8 bases and J by 0 bases, and 15 bases separated the two germline ends. The V and J genes are TRBV27 and TRBJ2-3; D uncertain. This TCR came from an adult with an advanced solid tumor such as melanoma, head and neck, liver or kidney cancer. Sequenced material: CD4+ or CD8+ T cells sorted from blood, taken in a trial of the OX40 agonist ivuxolimab. The CDR3 bases are TGTGCCAGCCGAACCCACAGCCTTAGCACAGATACGCAGTATTTT. Translated: CASRTHSLSTDTQYF.